This T cell receptor (beta chain) derives from a study of CD8 T cells in ankylosing spondylitis. It was by quantitative 5'-RACE with molecular barcodes that TCR beta libraries were made. Via MiXCR, TCRdb re-called the 5' RACE reads, giving one row per CDR3 protein. This table holds 130,000 or so distinct CDR3 sequences, 17% found once. As regards this clonotype: Its antigen is undetermined.

This CDR3 is 16 amino acids long. Study conclusions and caveats: Disease-linked clones were reportedly significantly enriched in matched ankylosing spondylitis synovial fluid. Seemingly characteristic of ankylosing spondylitis blood was a TCR beta motif consisting of about 8 highly homologous variants. The authors found the disease-linked clones to be CD8+ and relatively rare in peripheral blood. Earlier work had already found some motif variants in reactive arthritis synovial fluid and blood.

Sequencing used blood, either unsorted or a sorted T cell fraction (not recorded which). The chain recombines TRBV21-1 with TRBJ2-3; TRBD1, the table's D call, was not compared with the DNA. TRBV21-1 constitutes a pseudogene. The sequence was collected from a male donor with ankylosing spondylitis. The CDR3 DNA reads TGTGCCAGCAGCAAGGCCTGGCAGGGGGGAGCAGATACGCAGTATTTT. It codes for CASSKAWQGGADTQYF.